Listed here are 23 T cell receptor beta chains from one sample, sequenced in a study of blood T cell repertoires in COVID-19. This table comes from immunoSEQ multiplex PCR, and its TCRdb copy is limited to in-frame clones, with some not included. Of over 20,000 clones listed, roughly 91% are singletons. The sequencing input was peripheral blood. These receptors all stem from a man between 65 and 80 years old with active COVID-19.

This clone was seen a few times. The gene calls are TRBV5-5 and TRBJ1-1; no firm D call. CDR1 and CDR2 (germline): SGHKS, YYEKEE (reference sequence). The CDR3 extends over 15 amino acids. The V end was cut by 2 bases, the J end by 1 base, with 12 bases between. The CDR3 nucleotides are TGTGCCAGCAGCTTTGGCAGGAACCGGAACACTGAAGCTTTCTTT. It codes for CASSFGRNRNTEAFF. Looking up the rest from reference TRBV5-5 and TRBJ1-1 gives the full variable domain: DAGVTQSPTHLIKTRGQQVTLRCSPISGHKSVSWYQQVLGQGPQFIFQYYEKEERGRGNFPDRFSARQFPNYSSELNVNALLLGDSALYLCASSFGRNRNTEAFFGQGTRLTVV.

This clone appeared once. This chain links TRBV30 with TRBJ1-1; 7 nucleotides match TRBD1. This CDR3 contains 13 residues. Germline V gives CDR1 GTSNPN, CDR2 SVGIG (reference sequence). The ends lost 2 bases at V and 5 bases at J; junction bases unmatched: 5. CDR3 loop: CAWSPDRETEAFF. CDR3 DNA: TGTGCCTGGAGTCCAGACAGGGAAACTGAAGCTTTCTTT.

This rearrangement joins TRBV27 to TRBJ1-5; maybe TRBD1 (6 bases). Per the germline V gene, CDR1 is MNHEY and CDR2 is SMNVEV (reference sequence). Trimming left V 6 bases short and J 0 bases short, with 9 bases between. This CDR3 is built from 14 residues. CDR3 DNA sequence: TGTGCCAGCAGGAGGACAGTTAGCAATCAGCCCCAGCATTTT. It translates to CASRRTVSNQPQHF.

The chain has TRBV5-6 and TRBJ2-7; 7 bases line up with TRBD2. Trimming took 1 base from V and 0 from J; bases not matched to a gene: 4. Per germline, CDR1 SGHDT and CDR2 YYEEEE. This CDR3 is 15 amino acids long. CDR3 amino acids: CASSLLLAYSYEQYF. The DNA of the CDR3 is TGTGCCAGCAGCTTGCTACTAGCGTACTCCTACGAGCAGTACTTC.

The chain uses TRBV5-1 and TRBJ1-2, with 7 bases lining up with TRBD1. J was trimmed by 3 bases and V by 4 bases; bases with no gene match: 6. CDR1 is SGHRS, CDR2 YFSETQ, per germline. The length of the CDR3 is 14 residues. CDR3 DNA: TGCGCCAGCAGCCCGGCACAGGGGTACTATGGCTACACCTTC. Translated: CASSPAQGYYGYTF. The full variable domain, rest sourced from reference TRBV5-1 and TRBJ1-2, is KAGVTQTPRYLIKTRGQQVTLSCSPISGHRSVSWYQQTPGQGLQFLFEYFSETQRNKGNFPGRFSGRQFSNSRSEMNVSTLELGDSALYLCASSPAQGYYGYTFGSGTRLTVV.

This clone was picked up a small number of times. The chain employs TRBV27 and TRBJ1-6, with unresolved D. This CDR3 is 12 amino acids long. The germline V gene has CDR1 MNHEY and CDR2 SMNVEV (reference sequence). V lost 3 bases, J lost 8 bases, and 5 bases lay in between. Written as DNA, the CDR3 is TGTGCCAGCAGTTTTCCGGATTCACCCCTCCACTTT. Its protein product is CASSFPDSPLHF.

The chain employs TRBV7-9 and TRBJ2-1; TRBD1 might be the D (5 bases). This CDR3 contains 13 residues. Germline lookup yields CDR1 SEHNR and CDR2 FQNEAQ (reference sequence). Trimming left V 4 bases short and J 5 bases short, with 9 bases between. CDR3 protein: CASSSGPNNEQFF. The CDR3 DNA is TGTGCCAGCAGCTCAGGGCCGAACAATGAGCAGTTCTTC. The complete variable domain, with remaining parts taken from reference TRBV7-9 and TRBJ2-1, reads DTGVSQNPRHKITKRGQNVTFRCDPISEHNRLYWYRQTLGQGPEFLTYFQNEAQLEKSRLLSDRFSAERPKGSFSTLEIQRTEQGDSAMYLCASSSGPNNEQFFGPGTRLTVL.

The CDR3 sequence is CASSLYKRGSSTGELFF. The CDR3 nucleotides read TGTGCCAGCAGCTTATATAAGAGAGGGAGTAGCACCGGGGAGCTGTTTTTT. This chain links TRBV7-2 with TRBJ2-2; tentative D call: TRBD2 (5 bases). The germline CDR1 and CDR2 sequences are SGHTA and FQGNSA. The V end lost 2 bases, the J end lost 4 bases, and 17 bases lay between the germline ends. CDR3 length: 17 amino acids.

The CDR3 bases are TGCAGCGTTGACCACCCGGGACAGGGGGATGGCTACACCTTC. Protein sequence: CSVDHPGQGDGYTF. V gene TRBV29-1 combines with J gene TRBJ1-2, with 11 bases matching TRBD1. V shed 3 bases and J 6 bases; nucleotides not matched to a gene: 6. The CDR3 has 14 residues. Germline V lookup: CDR1 SQVTM, CDR2 ANQGSEA.

The chain has TRBV5-1 and TRBJ1-4; D is possibly TRBD1 (6 bases). Looked up from germline, CDR1 is SGHRS and CDR2 is YFSETQ. V was shortened by 4 bases and J by 6 bases, with 16 bases between the two germline ends. The CDR3 is 15 amino acids. CDR3 residues: CASSLMGAPDEKLFF. The DNA of the CDR3 is TGCGCCAGCAGCCTGATGGGGGCTCCGGATGAAAAACTGTTTTTT.

The chain recombines TRBV4-2 with TRBJ2-5, with TRBD2 matching 15 bases. The ends lost 0 bases at V and 10 bases at J; junction bases unmatched: 6. From germline, CDR1 is LGHNA and CDR2 YNFKEQ. The CDR3 covers 16 residues. The CDR3 DNA is TGTGCCAGCAGCCAAGATGGACTAGCGGGGGGGCAAAACCAGTACTTC. Protein: CASSQDGLAGGQNQYF.

This clone was detected once. V gene TRBV11-3 combines with J gene TRBJ2-3; D may be TRBD2 (6 bases). The V end lost 4 bases, the J end lost 0 bases, and 11 bases lay between the germline ends. CDR1 is SGHNT and CDR2 is YENEEA in the germline V gene. The CDR3 covers 15 residues. The CDR3 spells CASSSTGTSTDTQYF. CDR3 bases: TGTGCCAGCAGCTCAACCGGGACTAGCACAGATACGCAGTATTTT.

There are a few counts of this clone. The chain recombines TRBV5-5 with TRBJ2-2, with 9 bases fitting TRBD2. With V trimmed by 0 bases and J by 6 bases, 3 bases remained unmatched. The CDR3 totals 15 residues. Germline V lookup: CDR1 SGHKS, CDR2 YYEKEE (reference sequence). The CDR3 DNA follows: TGTGCCAGCAGCTTGGATAGCGGGGGCCCCGGGGAGCTGTTTTTT. It yields the protein CASSLDSGGPGELFF.

V is TRBV5-6 and J is TRBJ2-7, with TRBD1 matching over 9 bases. The V and J ends lost 2 bases and 1 base, in that order; junction bases with no gene match: 10. CDR1 and CDR2 from the germline V gene are SGHDT and YYEEEE. The CDR3 spans 17 residues. The DNA of the CDR3 is TGTGCCAGCAGCTTAGGGAGTTGGACAGGGGTTTCCTACGAGCAGTACTTC. Residues: CASSLGSWTGVSYEQYF. The full variable domain, its missing parts supplied by reference TRBV5-6 and TRBJ2-7, is DAGVTQSPTHLIKTRGQQVTLRCSPKSGHDTVSWYQQALGQGPQFIFQYYEEEERQRGNFPDRFSGHQFPNYSSELNVNALLLGDSALYLCASSLGSWTGVSYEQYFGPGTRLTVT.

The chain links TRBV23-1 to TRBJ2-7; no clear D. TRBV23-1 is identified as an open reading frame with a role that is uncertain. The CDR3 consists of 14 residues. The V and J ends lost 0 bases and 2 bases respectively, with 8 bases between them. The CDR3 here is CASSQSRPTYEQYF. DNA of the CDR3: TGCGCCAGCAGTCAATCGCGGCCCACCTACGAGCAGTACTTC.

The chain recombines TRBV3-1 (or the pseudogene TRBV3-2) with TRBJ2-5, with D possibly being TRBD2 (6 bases). This CDR3 comprises 14 residues. CDR1 and CDR2 (germline): LGHDT, YNNKEL (reference sequence). V was pared by 4 bases and J by 3 bases, with 12 bases between. This CDR3 is CASSRWTGEETQYF. CDR3 nucleotide sequence: TGTGCCAGCAGCCGATGGACGGGGGAAGAGACCCAGTACTTC.

V gene TRBV27 combines with J gene TRBJ1-5; D call uncertain. CDR3 length: 13 residues. Germline assignment: CDR1 MNHEY and CDR2 SMNVEV (reference sequence). Between the trimmed V and J ends, which lost 5 bases and 7 bases, there was a span of 12 bases. CDR3 amino acids: CASSPRLRQPQHF. The CDR3 DNA sequence: TGTGCCAGCAGTCCTCGCCTACGGCAGCCCCAGCATTTT.

The genes are TRBV13 and TRBJ2-1; a weak D match, TRBD1 (6 bases). The V gene lost 7 bases and the J gene lost 4 bases, with 17 bases spanning the gap. CDR1 and CDR2 from the germline V gene are PRHDT and FYEKMQ (reference sequence). The CDR3 loop spans 15 amino acids. The CDR3 nucleotides are TGTGCCAGCAAGGAACAGGGATTAGCGTACAATGAGCAGTTCTTC. The encoded protein is CASKEQGLAYNEQFF.

The rearrangement joins TRBV15 to TRBJ2-1, with TRBD1 matching 9 bases. This CDR3 spans 17 amino acids. The trim removed 0 bases at V and 2 bases at J, leaving 5 bases unmatched. Germline V gene data show CDR1 as LNHNV and CDR2 as YYDKDF (reference sequence). For the CDR3, the DNA is TGTGCCACCAGCAGAGACGGGACAGGGCATGCCTACAATGAGCAGTTCTTC. Translation gives CATSRDGTGHAYNEQFF.

This chain links TRBV11-2 with TRBJ1-1; a weak D match, TRBD1 (5 bases). The CDR3 length is 15 residues. Trimming left V 1 base short and J 0 bases short, with 9 bases between. Germline V gene lookup returns CDR1 SGHAT and CDR2 FQNNGV. The chain's CDR3 is CASSLVRGMNTEAFF. The CDR3 nucleotides read TGTGCCAGCAGCTTAGTTCGGGGGATGAACACTGAAGCTTTCTTT.

J is TRBJ1-1 and V is TRBV24-1; TRBD1 agrees at 7 bases. The CDR3 totals 13 residues. CDR1 is KGHDR and CDR2 is SFDVKD in the germline V gene. With V trimmed by 7 bases and J by 3 bases, 4 bases remained unmatched. CDR3: CATRRTGDTEAFF. The CDR3 DNA sequence: TGTGCCACCAGAAGAACAGGGGACACTGAAGCTTTCTTT.

The V and J genes are TRBV2 and TRBJ1-1; TRBD1 agrees at 8 bases. Germline CDR1 reads SNHLY; CDR2 reads FYNNEI. Trimming took 3 bases from V and 5 from J; bases not matched to a gene: 5. The CDR3 spans 14 residues. The CDR3 DNA sequence: TGTGCCAGCAGTGATCAGGGGGCATGGACTGAAGCTTTCTTT. Translating it yields CASSDQGAWTEAFF.

The chain employs TRBV7-8 and TRBJ2-7; 9 bases match TRBD2. Germline trimming cut 1 base from V and 3 bases from J; bases unmatched to any gene: 4. The length of the CDR3 is 15 residues. In germline, CDR1 is SGHVS, CDR2 FQNEAQ. For the CDR3, the DNA is TGTGCCAGCAGCTTAGAGGCGGGAGGGGGCTACGAGCAGTACTTC. It encodes CASSLEAGGGYEQYF.